The rows below give T cell receptor beta chains drawn from one sample of a study of blood T cell repertoires in COVID-19. Data came from immunoSEQ multiplex PCR; TCRdb stores just in-frame clones and leaves some out. The sample shows about 370,000 clones, around 92% of them seen only once. The sample was peripheral blood. Every receptor here comes from a woman in her 30s with COVID-19, enrolled during active disease. Each CDR3 is given with its conserved first and last residue. The D gene is left open where the match is weak. Rows may omit the clone size; those that give it use once, few, many or a size class.

size: -
V: TRBV29-1
J: TRBJ2-5
D: -
CDR3: CSSDRGLETQYF
DNA: TGCAGCTCCGACCGGGGACTAGAGACCCAGTACTTC

size: -
V: TRBV4-2
J: TRBJ2-1
D: -
CDR3: CASSQEGGGYNEQFF
DNA: TGTGCCAGCAGCCAAGAAGGGGGGGGTTACAATGAGCAGTTCTTC

size: -
V: TRBV12-3/TRBV12-4
J: TRBJ1-1
D: -
CDR3: CASTKKLSTEAFF
DNA: TGTGCCAGCACCAAAAAACTAAGCACTGAAGCTTTCTTT

size: -
V: TRBV3-1/TRBV3-2
J: TRBJ2-5
D: -
CDR3: CASSPTSRETQYF
DNA: TGTGCCAGCAGCCCCACATCCCGAGAGACCCAGTACTTC

size: -
V: TRBV6-2/TRBV6-3
J: TRBJ1-6
D: -
CDR3: CASSERSYNSPLHF
DNA: TGTGCCAGCAGCGAGAGGTCCTATAATTCACCCCTCCACTTT

size: -
V: TRBV5-8
J: TRBJ2-5
D: -
CDR3: CASSLVGGRTQYF
DNA: TGTGCCAGCAGCTTGGTGGGGGGTCGTACCCAGTACTTC

size: -
V: TRBV2
J: TRBJ1-2
D: TRBD1
CDR3: CASSLGQGAPYGYTF
DNA: TGTGCCAGCAGTTTGGGACAGGGGGCGCCCTATGGCTACACCTTC

size: -
V: TRBV3-1/TRBV3-2
J: TRBJ2-1
D: -
CDR3: CASSQVRSGVGNEQFF
DNA: TGTGCCAGCAGCCAAGTACGCTCAGGGGTTGGGAATGAGCAGTTCTTC

size: -
V: TRBV3-1/TRBV3-2
J: TRBJ2-7
D: -
CDR3: CASSQEDSSYEQYF
DNA: TGTGCCAGCAGCCAAGAGGACAGCTCCTACGAGCAGTACTTC

size: -
V: TRBV12-3/TRBV12-4
J: TRBJ1-6
D: -
CDR3: CASSPQEVFLHF
DNA: TGTGCCAGCAGCCCTCAGGAGGTTTTCCTCCACTTT

size: -
V: TRBV24-1
J: TRBJ2-5
D: -
CDR3: CATSDLTGTQYF
DNA: TGTGCCACCAGTGATTTGACAGGGACCCAGTACTTC

size: -
V: TRBV27
J: TRBJ2-2
D: TRBD1
CDR3: CASSQSQGVEHGELFF
DNA: TGTGCCAGCAGTCAATCACAGGGGGTAGAACACGGGGAGCTGTTTTTT

size: -
V: TRBV27
J: TRBJ1-6
D: -
CDR3: CASTPGGGNSPLHF
DNA: TGTGCCAGCACCCCCGGGGGGGGTAATTCACCCCTCCACTTT

size: -
V: TRBV6-2/TRBV6-3
J: TRBJ2-2
D: TRBD2
CDR3: CASSRLAGNTGELFF
DNA: TGTGCCAGCAGCCGACTAGCGGGAAACACCGGGGAGCTGTTTTTT

size: -
V: TRBV6-5
J: TRBJ1-1
D: TRBD1
CDR3: CASSIDRDSEAFF
DNA: TGTGCCAGCAGCATAGACAGGGACTCTGAAGCTTTCTTT

size: -
V: TRBV29-1
J: TRBJ2-3
D: -
CDR3: CSGGRTDTQYF
DNA: TGCAGCGGCGGTAGGACAGATACGCAGTATTTT

size: -
V: TRBV27
J: TRBJ2-3
D: TRBD1
CDR3: CASSSRQGWQDTQYF
DNA: TGTGCCAGCAGCTCCAGACAGGGTTGGCAAGATACGCAGTATTTT

size: -
V: TRBV24-1
J: TRBJ2-2
D: TRBD2
CDR3: CATSDRGAGPGELFF
DNA: TGTGCCACCAGTGATCGTGGAGCGGGGCCCGGGGAGCTGTTTTTT

size: once
V: TRBV11-2
J: TRBJ2-2
D: -
CDR3: CASSLASTGELFF
DNA: TGTGCCAGCAGCTTAGCGTCTACCGGGGAGCTGTTTTTT

size: -
V: TRBV5-4
J: TRBJ2-2
D: TRBD2
CDR3: CASSSPRREGYTGELFF
DNA: TGTGCCAGCAGCTCCCCACGGCGGGAGGGCTACACCGGGGAGCTGTTTTTT

size: once
V: TRBV9
J: TRBJ1-1
D: TRBD1
CDR3: CASSVDAGGLNTEAFF
DNA: TGTGCCAGCAGCGTAGATGCAGGGGGCTTGAACACTGAAGCTTTCTTT

size: -
V: TRBV19
J: TRBJ1-6
D: TRBD1
CDR3: CASSIRGDNSPLHF
DNA: TGTGCCAGTAGCATCAGGGGGGATAATTCACCCCTCCACTTT

size: -
V: TRBV25-1
J: TRBJ2-1
D: TRBD2
CDR3: CASSLAGGDEQFF
DNA: TGTGCCAGCAGTTTAGCGGGAGGCGATGAGCAGTTCTTC

size: -
V: TRBV5-1
J: TRBJ2-2
D: -
CDR3: CASSLGIPRNTGELFF
DNA: TGCGCCAGCAGCTTGGGTATCCCCAGGAACACCGGGGAGCTGTTTTTT

size: -
V: TRBV5-1
J: TRBJ1-1
D: -
CDR3: CASSWDLLGENTEAFF
DNA: TGCGCCAGCAGCTGGGACTTGTTAGGGGAAAACACTGAAGCTTTCTTT

size: -
V: TRBV18
J: TRBJ1-2
D: -
CDR3: CASSSEQGVDGYTF
DNA: TGTGCCAGCTCTTCGGAACAGGGAGTTGATGGCTACACCTTC

size: -
V: TRBV4-3
J: TRBJ2-1
D: TRBD2
CDR3: CASSLSGGYNEQFF
DNA: TGCGCCAGCAGTCTCAGCGGGGGCTACAATGAGCAGTTCTTC

size: -
V: TRBV18
J: TRBJ1-5
D: -
CDR3: CASSPFPPGNQPQHF
DNA: TGTGCCAGCTCACCCTTCCCCCCAGGGAATCAGCCCCAGCATTTT

size: -
V: TRBV6-2/TRBV6-3
J: TRBJ2-3
D: -
CDR3: CASGLISTTRTDTQYF
DNA: TGTGCCAGCGGCCTAATTTCCACGACTAGAACAGATACGCAGTATTTT

size: -
V: TRBV11-3
J: TRBJ2-2
D: -
CDR3: CASSLGSQRSGELFF
DNA: TGTGCCAGCAGCTTGGGTAGCCAAAGGTCCGGGGAGCTGTTTTTT

size: -
V: TRBV4-1
J: TRBJ1-2
D: -
CDR3: CASSRDSEAFYGYTF
DNA: TGCGCCAGCAGCAGAGACAGTGAAGCATTCTATGGCTACACCTTC

size: -
V: TRBV6-2/TRBV6-3
J: TRBJ2-3
D: -
CDR3: CASRLGATDTQYF
DNA: TGTGCCAGCCGTTTGGGGGCCACAGATACGCAGTATTTT

size: -
V: TRBV28
J: TRBJ2-3
D: TRBD2
CDR3: CASSLLRWRAGAAESDTQYF
DNA: TGTGCCAGCAGTTTATTGCGGTGGAGAGCGGGAGCTGCGGAATCAGATACGCAGTATTTT

size: -
V: TRBV5-1
J: TRBJ2-1
D: -
CDR3: CASSLVAPREQFF
DNA: TGCGCCAGCAGCTTGGTTGCGCCCCGGGAGCAGTTCTTC

size: -
V: TRBV18
J: TRBJ1-1
D: -
CDR3: CASSPSLQGGTEAFF
DNA: TGTGCCAGCTCACCAAGTTTGCAGGGAGGCACTGAAGCTTTCTTT

size: -
V: TRBV7-8
J: TRBJ1-5
D: -
CDR3: CASSPGAGRRSNQPQPF
DNA: TGTGCCAGCAGCCCAGGGGCAGGTCGCAGAAGCAATCAGCCCCAGCCTTTT

size: -
V: TRBV5-4
J: TRBJ2-5
D: TRBD2
CDR3: CASSLAGWGDSGEPQETQYF
DNA: TGTGCCAGCAGCTTGGCCGGTTGGGGTGATAGCGGGGAGCCGCAAGAGACCCAGTACTTC

size: -
V: TRBV11-2
J: TRBJ1-1
D: -
CDR3: CASTLERGSTEAFF
DNA: TGTGCCAGCACCCTTGAAAGGGGGAGCACTGAAGCTTTCTTT

size: -
V: TRBV2
J: TRBJ1-5
D: -
CDR3: CASSEASPGGNQPQHF
DNA: TGTGCCAGCAGTGAAGCATCCCCGGGGGGCAATCAGCCCCAGCATTTT

size: -
V: TRBV6-2/TRBV6-3
J: TRBJ1-5
D: TRBD1
CDR3: CASSPARTGWYSNQPQHF
DNA: TGTGCCAGCAGTCCCGCCCGGACAGGGTGGTATAGCAATCAGCCCCAGCATTTT

size: -
V: TRBV3-1/TRBV3-2
J: TRBJ1-5
D: -
CDR3: CASSQGGRGNQPQHF
DNA: TGTGCCAGCAGCCAAGGAGGGAGAGGCAATCAGCCCCAGCATTTT

size: -
V: TRBV7-2
J: TRBJ2-2
D: TRBD2
CDR3: CASSSQGTSQTGELFF
DNA: TGTGCCAGCAGCTCCCAGGGGACTAGTCAAACCGGGGAGCTGTTTTTT

size: -
V: TRBV11-2
J: TRBJ2-2
D: -
CDR3: CASSLETASNTGELFF
DNA: TGTGCCAGCAGCTTGGAGACAGCCTCGAACACCGGGGAGCTGTTTTTT

size: -
V: TRBV29-1
J: TRBJ2-3
D: TRBD2
CDR3: CSVEDSKASGLKYASTDTQYF
DNA: TGCAGCGTTGAAGATAGCAAGGCTAGCGGTTTAAAATACGCTAGCACAGATACGCAGTATTTT

size: -
V: TRBV29-1
J: TRBJ2-2
D: TRBD2
CDR3: CSVARGGSDNTGELFF
DNA: TGCAGCGTTGCAAGGGGCGGGAGCGATAACACCGGGGAGCTGTTTTTT

size: -
V: TRBV19
J: TRBJ2-3
D: -
CDR3: CASSHEGSTDTQYF
DNA: TGTGCCAGTAGTCATGAGGGCAGCACAGATACGCAGTATTTT

size: -
V: TRBV27
J: TRBJ2-1
D: -
CDR3: CASSLGAGNPYNEQFF
DNA: TGTGCCAGCAGTTTAGGGGCGGGGAACCCTTACAATGAGCAGTTCTTC

size: -
V: TRBV19
J: TRBJ1-1
D: -
CDR3: CASRREMNTEAFF
DNA: TGTGCCAGTAGGAGAGAAATGAACACTGAAGCTTTCTTT

size: -
V: TRBV15
J: TRBJ2-1
D: -
CDR3: CATSRIGAPLGEQFF
DNA: TGTGCCACCAGCAGAATAGGGGCGCCCTTGGGTGAGCAGTTCTTC

size: -
V: TRBV3-1/TRBV3-2
J: TRBJ2-1
D: -
CDR3: CASSQDGGAGNEQFF
DNA: TGTGCCAGCAGCCAAGACGGGGGAGCCGGGAATGAGCAGTTCTTC

size: -
V: TRBV7-9
J: TRBJ2-7
D: -
CDR3: CASSLQGASYEQYF
DNA: TGTGCCAGCAGCCTACAGGGTGCCTCCTACGAGCAGTACTTC

size: -
V: TRBV5-4
J: TRBJ1-1
D: -
CDR3: CASSLEGQDANTEAFF
DNA: TGTGCCAGCAGCTTGGAGGGGCAAGACGCCAACACTGAAGCTTTCTTT

size: -
V: TRBV4-1
J: TRBJ2-1
D: -
CDR3: CASSQESLARRDWWYNEQFF
DNA: TGCGCCAGCAGCCAAGAATCCCTAGCCCGACGGGACTGGTGGTACAATGAGCAGTTCTTC

size: -
V: TRBV24-1
J: TRBJ2-1
D: TRBD2
CDR3: CATSSLAGGRNEQFF
DNA: TGTGCCACCAGTTCGCTAGCGGGAGGCCGCAATGAGCAGTTCTTC